This T cell receptor (beta chain) is from a study of blood T cells in healthy people across ages. Study-level points and caveats: More naive CD4+ cells and higher diversity were found in long-lived than in aged donors. From one million sequenced T cells, diversity estimates were lower bounds.

For this clonotype: Its antigen is not known.

The use of a sample-barcoded 5' primer and a J-beta primer mix characterized a second PCR of roughly 7 to 11 cycles. No fewer than 2.5 million CDR3-containing paired-end reads came from each sample. MiXCR was run by TCRdb on the 5' RACE reads, yielding one entry per CDR3 protein. Among 1.5 million to 1.8 million distinct CDR3 sequences listed, approximately 42% were seen once. Donors gave 8 to 10 milliliters of peripheral blood apiece. CDR1 and CDR2 (germline): SGHRS, YFSETQ. The CDR3 covers 15 residues. The V and J ends lost 0 bases and 11 bases respectively, with 20 bases between them. The clonotype originates from a woman under 30 in good health. V and J are TRBV5-1 and TRBJ2-5; D could derive from TRBD1 or TRBD2 (6 bases each). Sequencing input: blood. In DNA form, the CDR3 reads TGCGCCAGCAGCTTGGGACAGGAGGCTTCGGGAGAGCAGTACTTC. This codes for CASSLGQEASGEQYF.